This T cell receptor beta chain was identified in a study of patients and donors after allogeneic stem cell transplantation. After removal of 3 bases from V and 4 bases from J, the junction contained 5 bases not matched to a gene. Germline assignment: CDR1 SGHRS and CDR2 YFSETQ. This CDR3 contains 15 residues. This clonotype showed up just once. MiXCR, run by TCRdb on the RT-PCR reads, gives a single entry per CDR3 protein. The sample shows 98,000 or so distinct CDR3 sequences, approximately 40% of them seen only once. The origin of this receptor is a human donor who was either an allogeneic HSCT recipient or a stem cell or donor lymphocyte infusion donor (not recorded which). It is not recorded whose cells these are; they may come from a transplant donor. Specimen: blood, either unsorted or a sorted T cell fraction (not recorded which). The chain couples TRBV5-1 to TRBJ2-2; 8 bases are shared with TRBD1. This chain's CDR3 is CASSSVTGVTGELFF. DNA for the CDR3: TGCGCCAGCAGCTCGGTGACAGGGGTCACCGGGGAGCTGTTTTTT.